The rows below give T cell receptor beta chains drawn from one sample of a study of T-cell reconstitution after alpha-beta-depleted transplantation in children. TCRdb re-derived calls from the PCR reads in MiXCR, one entry per CDR3 protein. This table has 400,000 to 500,000 distinct CDR3 sequences, approximately 11% appearing once. The material sequenced was PBMCs from the stem cell graft donor, taken from the stem cell graft. Receptors originate from a human donor who donated a stem cell graft to a child with acute myeloid leukemia. Both conserved end residues are part of each CDR3. Fields, in order: D gene, J gene, clone size, V gene, CDR3 DNA, CDR3 protein. The D gene is left open where the match is weak. Expanded clones get a size class; other rows say once, few or many, or leave the size out.

TRBD1,TRBJ1-1,-,TRBV20-1,TGCAGTGCCCGGGGCGCAGGGGGTACTGAAGCTTTCTTT,CSARGAGGTEAFF
-,TRBJ2-3,-,TRBV27,TGTGCCAGCAGTTTATCGGGTGGCACAAATACGCAGTATTTT,CASSLSGGTNTQYF
-,TRBJ1-5,-,TRBV30,TGTGCCTGGACCGGGGGCGCTGGGCAGCCCCAGCATTTT,CAWTGGAGQPQHF
-,TRBJ2-1,-,TRBV19,TGTGCCAGTAGCCCCGGCCCAGGGACCATCGGGCAGTTCTTC,CASSPGPGTIGQFF
TRBD2,TRBJ2-1,-,TRBV6-5,TGTGCCAGCAGTTACACTAACCCGTCTCTAGCGGGGGGGCCTAATGAGCAGTTCTTC,CASSYTNPSLAGGPNEQFF
-,TRBJ1-1,-,TRBV11-3,TGTGCCAGCAGTCCTACAGGGAATGGAGATGAAGCTTTCTTT,CASSPTGNGDEAFF
TRBD1,TRBJ2-1,-,TRBV2,TGTGCCAGCAGCCGGGACAGTGGATTTAATGAGCAGTTCTTC,CASSRDSGFNEQFF
-,TRBJ1-1,few,TRBV20-1,TGCAGTGCTAGAATGCACAGCATGAACACTGAAGCTTTCTTT,CSARMHSMNTEAFF
-,TRBJ2-7,many,TRBV7-2,TGTGCCAGCAGCTCAAAGCACTACGAGCAGTACTTC,CASSSKHYEQYF
TRBD1,TRBJ1-1,few,TRBV7-9,TGTGCCAGCAGCCTTGACAGGGAGGGTCACACTGAAGCTTTCTTT,CASSLDREGHTEAFF
-,TRBJ2-3,many,TRBV10-2,TGCGCCAGCAGTGAGTCGGGGAAGGGCACAGATACGCAGTATTTT,CASSESGKGTDTQYF
-,TRBJ1-5,few,TRBV6-1,TGTGCCAGCAGGCCCGACAGAAGAGTAAATCAGCCCCAGCATTTT,CASRPDRRVNQPQHF
-,TRBJ1-4,few,TRBV29-1,TGCAGCGTTTATCAAGGGCAGGGTAATGAAAAACTGTTTTTT,CSVYQGQGNEKLFF
-,TRBJ1-2,few,TRBV12-3/TRBV12-4,TGTGCCAGCAGGACACAGGGTCGTAACTATGGCTACACCTTC,CASRTQGRNYGYTF
-,TRBJ1-1,-,TRBV27,TGTGCCAGCAGCCCTAACCTAATCACGGGCACTGAAGCTTTCTTT,CASSPNLITGTEAFF
TRBD2,TRBJ2-3,-,TRBV7-3,TGTGCCAGCAGCTTATCGGCTAGCGGAACCACAGATACGCAGTATTTT,CASSLSASGTTDTQYF
TRBD1,TRBJ2-1,few,TRBV20-1,TGCAGTGCTAGAACCGGACAGGGGTTTTCCTACAATGAGCAGTTCTTC,CSARTGQGFSYNEQFF
TRBD1,TRBJ2-1,-,TRBV27,TGTGCCAGCAGTTTTGTCGGGACAGGGGCCAATGAGCAGTTCTTC,CASSFVGTGANEQFF
-,TRBJ2-3,-,TRBV4-1,TGCGCCAGCAGCCAACCCGACTCAACGCAGTATTTT,CASSQPDSTQYF
-,TRBJ1-6,-,TRBV7-6,TGTGCCAGCAGCTCGGGAGGTCTGGTTCCCCTCCACTTT,CASSSGGLVPLHF